These T cell receptor beta chains were read from a single sample in a study of shared clonotypes between healthy human individuals. This table comes from immunoSEQ multiplex PCR, and its TCRdb copy is limited to in-frame clones, with some not included. The sample contains roughly 480,000 clones, approximately 79% of which appear only once. Sample: PBMCs. The receptors originated from a woman aged 40 to 50 in good health. Some clones in this sample may be carry-over from other donors' samples. The CDR3 runs from the conserved cysteine through the conserved F or W. D genes are given only for firm matches. Rows may omit the clone size; those that give it use once, few, many or a size class.

size	V	D	J	CDR3	DNA
NA	TRBV5-4	TRBD2	TRBJ2-3	CASSLPSSGRRTDTQYF	TGTGCCAGCAGCCTGCCTTCTAGCGGGAGACGCACAGATACGCAGTATTTT
NA	TRBV27	NA	TRBJ2-7	CASMSSGSYEQYF	TGTGCCAGCATGTCGAGTGGATCCTACGAGCAGTACTTC
NA	TRBV7-9	NA	TRBJ2-7	CASSSGLAVEEQYF	TGTGCCAGCAGCTCAGGACTCGCAGTGGAGGAGCAGTACTTC
NA	TRBV6-6	NA	TRBJ1-2	CASSSRDLLRGDGYTF	TGTGCCAGCAGTTCCCGGGACTTGCTGAGAGGCGATGGCTACACCTTC
NA	TRBV4-1	NA	TRBJ1-4	CASSRTPLWGALNEKLFF	TGCGCCAGCAGTCGAACACCCCTCTGGGGGGCACTTAATGAAAAACTGTTTTTT
NA	TRBV5-1	NA	TRBJ1-4	CASSRMTATNEKLFF	TGCGCCAGCAGCCGAATGACAGCCACTAATGAAAAACTGTTTTTT
NA	TRBV15	TRBD1	TRBJ2-5	CATSLDRAQETQYF	TGTGCCACCAGCCTCGACAGGGCCCAAGAGACCCAGTACTTC
NA	TRBV19	NA	TRBJ1-5	CASSLQDWEQPQHF	TGTGCCAGTAGTCTTCAGGATTGGGAACAGCCCCAGCATTTT
NA	TRBV30	NA	TRBJ1-1	CAWGGQSNTEAFF	TGTGCCTGGGGCGGACAGTCGAACACTGAAGCTTTCTTT
NA	TRBV18	NA	TRBJ2-6	CASSPRGNSGANVLTF	TGTGCCAGCTCACCCCGGGGCAACTCTGGGGCCAACGTCCTGACTTTC
NA	TRBV28	NA	TRBJ1-2	CASSFPGLPSGYGYTF	TGTGCCAGCAGTTTTCCTGGCCTCCCCTCTGGCTATGGCTACACCTTC
NA	TRBV6-5	TRBD2	TRBJ2-5	CASSTPRRGGETQYF	TGTGCCAGCAGTACCCCCAGAAGGGGAGGGGAGACCCAGTACTTC
NA	TRBV28	TRBD1	TRBJ1-1	CASSAQTGGTEAFF	TGTGCCAGCAGTGCACAGACAGGGGGCACTGAAGCTTTCTTT
NA	TRBV15	NA	TRBJ1-5	CATSTWTDSNQPQHF	TGTGCCACCAGCACCTGGACCGATAGCAATCAGCCCCAGCATTTT
NA	TRBV5-6	TRBD2	TRBJ2-5	CASSTPTSGEETQYF	TGTGCCAGCAGCACCCCGACTAGCGGGGAAGAGACCCAGTACTTC
NA	TRBV27	NA	TRBJ2-3	CASSARGTDTQYF	TGTGCCAGCAGTGCTAGAGGCACAGATACGCAGTATTTT
few	TRBV19	TRBD1	TRBJ1-2	CASSIGTGSGYTF	TGTGCCAGTAGTATAGGGACAGGATCTGGCTACACCTTC
NA	TRBV15	TRBD1	TRBJ2-7	CATSWDRAYEQYF	TGTGCCACCAGCTGGGACAGGGCCTACGAGCAGTACTTC
NA	TRBV5-6	NA	TRBJ2-7	CASSLAVGGRDLLRGEQYF	TGTGCCAGCAGCTTGGCTGTGGGGGGACGGGACCTGCTTCGTGGCGAGCAGTACTTC
NA	TRBV7-3	TRBD1	TRBJ2-1	CASSHSEYRGHVDEQFF	TGTGCCAGCAGCCACTCGGAATACAGGGGGCATGTGGATGAGCAGTTCTTC
NA	TRBV6-1	NA	TRBJ2-7	CASSDALPHYEQYF	TGTGCCAGCAGTGACGCTCTTCCCCACTACGAGCAGTACTTC
NA	TRBV28	NA	TRBJ2-7	CASSFHGSRSYEQYF	TGTGCCAGCAGTTTTCACGGCAGTCGTTCCTACGAGCAGTACTTC
NA	TRBV5-1	NA	TRBJ1-1	CASTSAPSMNTEAFF	TGCGCCAGCACCTCGGCTCCAAGCATGAACACTGAAGCTTTCTTT
NA	TRBV30	TRBD1	TRBJ1-5	CAWSFSGGNNQPQHF	TGTGCCTGGAGTTTCTCAGGGGGCAACAATCAGCCCCAGCATTTT
NA	TRBV5-1	TRBD1	TRBJ1-2	CASSLALTGVEGYTF	TGCGCCAGCAGCTTGGCCCTGACAGGGGTTGAGGGCTACACCTTC
once	TRBV6-5	TRBD1	TRBJ1-1	CASSYSTQGVTEAFF	TGTGCCAGCAGTTACTCGACTCAGGGGGTCACTGAAGCTTTCTTT
NA	TRBV7-2	NA	TRBJ1-5	CASSFDVGNQPQHF	TGTGCCAGCAGCTTCGACGTAGGCAATCAGCCCCAGCATTTT
NA	TRBV6-1	NA	TRBJ2-7	CASSEAVDTAYEQYF	TGTGCCAGCAGTGAGGCAGTGGACACAGCCTACGAGCAGTACTTC
many	TRBV7-8	TRBD2	TRBJ2-5	CASSLGGRAIWETQYF	TGTGCCAGCAGCTTAGGTGGGAGGGCCATCTGGGAGACCCAGTACTTC
few	TRBV5-1	NA	TRBJ1-3	CASSLGEVSGNTIYF	TGCGCCAGCAGCTTGGGAGAGGTCTCTGGAAACACCATATATTTT
NA	TRBV2	TRBD1	TRBJ1-4	CASSEPLTGEDEKLFF	TGTGCCAGCAGTGAACCCTTGACAGGGGAAGATGAAAAACTGTTTTTT
NA	TRBV15	NA	TRBJ2-3	CATSRDQRSAQYF	TGTGCCACCAGCAGGGATCAACGGTCGGCGCAGTATTTT
once	TRBV5-1	NA	TRBJ2-1	CASSLFGRDDEQFF	TGCGCCAGCAGCTTGTTTGGGCGGGACGATGAGCAGTTCTTC
NA	TRBV21-1	NA	TRBJ2-7	CASSKVEGTRGPSSYEQYF	TGTGCCAGCAGCAAAGTGGAGGGGACACGGGGCCCTAGCTCCTACGAGCAGTACTTC
NA	TRBV16	TRBD1	TRBJ1-2	CASSQSWGQAGGYTF	TGTGCCAGCAGCCAATCCTGGGGACAGGCTGGCGGCTACACCTTC
NA	TRBV4-1	NA	TRBJ1-4	CASSQVGGAANEKLFF	TGCGCCAGCAGCCAAGTCGGGGGCGCGGCAAATGAAAAACTGTTTTTT
NA	TRBV11-2	NA	TRBJ2-3	CASSLVGGSTDTQYF	TGTGCCAGCAGCTTAGTTGGTGGGAGTACAGATACGCAGTATTTT
once	TRBV4-2	TRBD2	TRBJ2-1	CASSQDTSGEWGEQFF	TGTGCCAGCAGCCAAGACACTAGCGGGGAGTGGGGTGAGCAGTTCTTC
NA	TRBV6-6	TRBD2	TRBJ2-3	CASRTSGMGTDTQYF	TGTGCCAGCAGGACTAGCGGGATGGGCACAGATACGCAGTATTTT
NA	TRBV28	NA	TRBJ2-7	CASNPRGLRDSSYEQYF	TGTGCCAGCAACCCAAGAGGCCTGAGGGATTCCTCCTACGAGCAGTACTTC
NA	TRBV29-1	NA	TRBJ2-3	CSVGHITDTQYF	TGCAGCGTTGGACATATCACAGATACGCAGTATTTT
NA	TRBV28	NA	TRBJ1-1	CASSSPYRVENTEAFF	TGTGCCAGCAGTTCCCCCTACAGGGTCGAGAACACTGAAGCTTTCTTT
NA	TRBV12-1	NA	TRBJ1-5	CASSFVVRTNQPQHF	TGTGCCAGCAGCTTTGTTGTCAGGACCAATCAGCCCCAGCATTTT
NA	TRBV6-1	TRBD1	TRBJ2-7	CASSETHRGIYEQYF	TGTGCCAGCAGTGAGACCCACAGGGGAATCTACGAGCAGTACTTC
NA	TRBV7-6	NA	TRBJ1-1	CASSLGPPGQLMNTEAFF	TGTGCCAGCAGCTTAGGGCCACCGGGACAACTTATGAACACTGAAGCTTTCTTT
NA	TRBV6-5	NA	TRBJ1-2	CAVAMGPSYGYTF	TGTGCCGTGGCGATGGGCCCATCCTATGGCTACACCTTC
NA	TRBV6-6	NA	TRBJ1-5	CASSWGGVDQPQHF	TGTGCCAGCAGTTGGGGCGGGGTGGATCAGCCCCAGCATTTT
NA	TRBV10-2	TRBD2	TRBJ2-1	CASTGASGEPNEQFF	TGCGCCAGCACGGGGGCTAGCGGGGAACCCAATGAGCAGTTCTTC
NA	TRBV19	TRBD2	TRBJ2-1	CASSKLAGSYNEQFF	TGTGCCAGTAGTAAACTAGCGGGCTCCTACAATGAGCAGTTCTTC
NA	TRBV5-1	NA	TRBJ2-1	CASSLGALYNEQFF	TGCGCCAGCAGCTTGGGGGCCCTCTACAATGAGCAGTTCTTC
NA	TRBV10-3	NA	TRBJ1-2	CAISRGDGYTF	TGTGCCATCAGTAGGGGGGATGGCTACACCTTC